These T cell receptor beta chains were read from a single sample in a study of T cell responses to AZD1222 COVID-19 vaccine. Generated by immunoSEQ multiplex PCR, the TCRdb table keeps only in-frame clones and is missing some. The table shows 95,000 to 120,000 clones, with about nine tenths occurring only once. Sequenced here: peripheral blood, sampled on day 0 of MenACWY control vaccination. The source is an adult in good health. Each CDR3 is given with its conserved first and last residue.

v_gene	j_gene	CDR3aa
TRBV10-2	TRBJ2-7	CASSVGVSSYEQYF
TRBV25-1	TRBJ1-5	CASARQGEGNQPQHF
TRBV10-1	TRBJ2-3	CASSGSGGATDTQYF
TRBV28	TRBJ1-5	CASSPLDISNQPQHF
TRBV9	TRBJ2-7	CASSPLLEQYF
TRBV27	TRBJ1-1	CASSSFPRGLAEAFF
TRBV6-2/TRBV6-3	TRBJ1-1	CASSYSGIYTEAFF
TRBV6-5	TRBJ2-3	CASSSPGLSTDTQYF
TRBV9	TRBJ2-3	CASSVSGTSGGRDTQYF
TRBV3-1/TRBV3-2	TRBJ1-2	CASSRSASGYTF
TRBV6-5	TRBJ2-5	CASSYSPGETQYF
TRBV7-9	TRBJ2-3	CASSPGGWDSHTDTQYF
TRBV7-8	TRBJ1-1	CASSLEGTLISTEAFF
TRBV6-2/TRBV6-3	TRBJ1-5	CASSYSRGGNQPQHF
TRBV2	TRBJ1-1	CASRGHTEAFF
TRBV10-2	TRBJ2-3	CASRAGIPDTQYF
TRBV18	TRBJ1-5	CASSPLDGKGVPQHF
TRBV5-5	TRBJ2-2	CASSSVTTGELFF
TRBV27	TRBJ1-3	CASSLPGDTIYF
TRBV2	TRBJ1-5	CASSDGRGAQPQHF
TRBV13	TRBJ2-7	CASSLGGQGGYEQYF
TRBV6-6	TRBJ2-2	CASKGTKDTGELFF
TRBV7-9	TRBJ1-1	CASSRQDGDTEAFF
TRBV30	TRBJ2-3	CAWEWDRKSTDTQYF
TRBV3-1/TRBV3-2	TRBJ2-7	CASSSRDRVHEQYF
TRBV7-2	TRBJ2-2	CASSLSQAPTGELFF
TRBV5-1	TRBJ2-5	CASSSGLAGETQYF
TRBV6-6	TRBJ1-5	CASSSGGEQPQHF
TRBV25-1	TRBJ2-7	CASSEYGTGGAYEQYF
TRBV7-9	TRBJ1-4	CASSHPAGANEKLFF